The 30 T cell receptor beta chains in this list originate from one sample, sequenced in a study of blood T cells in healthy people across ages. Combining a sample-barcoded 5' primer with a J-beta primer mix, a second PCR ran for roughly 6 to 12 cycles. Using its own MiXCR run on the 5' RACE reads, TCRdb lists one record per CDR3 protein. The sample comprises over 450,000 distinct CDR3 sequences, approximately 25% of which are singletons, and under 9% rests with the top ten. This sample also belongs to another study, concerning T cells of mothers and their children.

The source material was blood. These receptors were obtained from a boy under 18 in good health.

This clonotype has more than one count but fewer than ten. The gene calls are TRBV7-2 and TRBJ2-5; D is unresolved. The better agreement between TRBJ2-1 and the DNA end casts doubt on the J call. The length of the CDR3 is 13 residues. CDR1 and CDR2 (germline): SGHTA, FQGNSA. CDR3 protein: CASSPPAYNEQFF. CDR3 bases: TGTGCCAGCAGCCCACCAGCCTACAATGAGCAGTTCTTC.

This chain joins TRBV9 and TRBJ2-5; the D is unclear. The CDR3 is 14 amino acids. Germline V gives CDR1 SGDLS, CDR2 YYNGEE. Trimming took 1 base from V and 5 from J, leaving 12 bases between them. The CDR3 loop is CASSVSAAEETQYF. The CDR3 DNA sequence: TGTGCCAGCAGCGTAAGCGCCGCCGAGGAGACCCAGTACTTC.

The rearrangement joins TRBV6-5 to TRBJ1-5; D may be TRBD1 (6 bases). The CDR3 is 15 residues long. The germline V gene encodes CDR1 MNHEY and CDR2 SVGAGI. V lost 2 bases and J lost 0, with 8 bases in between. CDR3 in amino acids: CASSYGQNSNQPQHF. CDR3 DNA sequence: TGTGCCAGCAGTTACGGACAGAATAGCAATCAGCCCCAGCATTTT.

This clonotype was seen a handful of times. The chain carries TRBV2 and TRBJ2-3; 11 positions match TRBD2. The CDR3 is made up of 15 amino acids. Germline V gene lookup returns CDR1 SNHLY and CDR2 FYNNEI. J gave up 4 bases and V 6 bases, and 6 bases lay outside the gene matches. The CDR3: CASSASSGRSDTQYF. CDR3 nucleotides: TGTGCCAGCAGCGCGTCTAGCGGGAGGTCAGATACGCAGTATTTT.

This chain joins TRBV6-5 and TRBJ2-7; D gene ambiguous. The CDR3 totals 14 residues. Trimming shortened V by 2 bases and J by 3 bases, and 11 bases separated the two germline ends. From germline, CDR1 is MNHEY and CDR2 SVGAGI. CDR3: CASSYRQEYYEQYF. The CDR3 DNA sequence: TGTGCCAGCAGTTACAGGCAGGAGTACTACGAGCAGTACTTC.

This clonotype was seen only a few times. The chain couples TRBV28 to TRBJ1-2; no firm D call. Germline V lookup: CDR1 MDHEN, CDR2 SYDVKM. Trimming shortened V by 2 bases and J by 3 bases, and 7 bases separated the two germline ends. The CDR3 loop spans 13 amino acids. This CDR3 reads CASSLLRHYGYTF. For the CDR3, the DNA is TGTGCCAGCAGTTTACTCAGGCACTATGGCTACACCTTC.

This clonotype showed up just a few times. The gene calls are TRBV29-1 and TRBJ2-5; 9 bases agree with TRBD1. Trimming cost V 3 bases and J 2 bases; bases outside gene matches: 10. Germline loops: CDR1 SQVTM, CDR2 ANQGSEA. The CDR3 runs 16 residues. The CDR3 here is CSVDGGDRAIQETQYF. The CDR3 region has the DNA TGCAGCGTTGATGGGGGGGACAGGGCAATTCAAGAGACCCAGTACTTC.

The chain carries TRBV20-1 and TRBJ2-7; 8 nucleotides align to TRBD2. With 6 bases clipped from V and 5 bases from J, the junction kept 15 bases outside the gene matches. Germline lookup yields CDR1 DFQATT and CDR2 SNEGSKA (reference sequence). This CDR3 contains 15 residues. Written as DNA, the CDR3 is TGCAGTGCCCCACTCCGGATGGAGACTAGCGACGAGCAGTACTTC. It encodes CSAPLRMETSDEQYF.

The chain employs TRBV2 and TRBJ1-1, with D hard to call. CDR3 size: 11 residues. V shed 7 bases and J shed 7 bases, with 10 bases lying between them. CDR1 and CDR2 from the germline V gene are SNHLY and FYNNEI. The CDR3 nucleotides read TGTGCCAGCAAGGGCGGAATTGAAGCTTTCTTT. It is translated as CASKGGIEAFF.

This clonotype was found many times. The chain combines TRBV6-5 with TRBJ1-4, with a tentative D call TRBD1 (5 bases). The V gene lost 6 bases and the J gene lost 4 bases, with 15 bases spanning the gap. CDR3 length: 15 amino acids. Germline assignment: CDR1 MNHEY and CDR2 SVGAGI. CDR3 sequence: CASSSGDRGNEKLFF. DNA for the CDR3: TGTGCCAGCAGCTCGGGGGATCGGGGTAATGAAAAACTGTTTTTT.

This clonotype has just a few counts. The chain employs TRBV21-1 and TRBJ2-5; the table's TRBD1 call for D was not verified on the DNA. TRBV21-1 is listed as a pseudogene. CDR3 length equals 15 residues. This CDR3 reads CASSKGTGVQETQYF. CDR3 coding DNA: TGTGCCAGCAGCAAGGGAACAGGGGTCCAAGAGACCCAGTACTTC.

This chain links TRBV7-9 with TRBJ2-1; possibly TRBD2 for D (7 bases). The germline V gene encodes CDR1 SEHNR and CDR2 FQNEAQ (reference sequence). This CDR3 has 15 amino acids. V shed 2 bases and J shed 7 bases, with 15 bases lying between them. As DNA, the CDR3 is TGTGCCAGCAGCTTACCGGGGGGCCGCTTAAATGAGCAGTTCTTC. Amino acid sequence: CASSLPGGRLNEQFF.

Remarks on this clonotype: At one of its ends the junction is not consistent with the germline gene, which may arise from a read error. The chain's CDR3 is CAIGISNGQFF. For the CDR3, the DNA is TGTGCCATCGGAATCAGCAATGGGCAGTTCTTC. This chain joins TRBV10-3 and TRBJ2-5, with D uncertain. Judging by the DNA end, TRBJ2-1 fits better; the J call may be wrong. This CDR3 spans 11 amino acids. Germline V gene sequence: CDR1 ENHRY, CDR2 SYGVKD.

In this sample, this clonotype turned up a few times. The chain couples TRBV7-4 to TRBJ2-1, with D tentatively TRBD2 (6 bases). The germline V gene encodes CDR1 SGHVT and CDR2 SQSDAQ. With 3 bases removed from V and 0 bases from J, the gap between germline ends came to 9 bases. CDR3 length equals 15 residues. CDR3 sequence (DNA): TGTGCCAGCAGCTTTAGCGGAGACTCCTACAATGAGCAGTTCTTC. Translated: CASSFSGDSYNEQFF.

This chain links TRBV28 with TRBJ2-7, with 7 bases aligning to TRBD2. The CDR3 totals 16 residues. CDR1 and CDR2 (germline): MDHEN, SYDVKM. The V segment lost 2 bases and the J segment 3 bases; nucleotides outside the gene matches: 10. For the CDR3, the DNA is TGTGCCAGCAGTTTACGAGGCGCTAGCGGATTCTACGAGCAGTACTTC. Its protein product is CASSLRGASGFYEQYF.

CDR3: CSYAGHSAYEQYF. The CDR3 DNA follows: TGCAGCTACGCGGGACATTCCGCCTACGAGCAGTACTTC. This chain links TRBV29-1 with TRBJ2-5; either TRBD1 or TRBD2 may supply D (6 bases each). The assigned J gene may be wrong: the sequence end matches TRBJ2-7 better. Germline loops: CDR1 SQVTM, CDR2 ANQGSEA. The CDR3 is 13 amino acids.

This clonotype was picked up a small number of times. This chain connects TRBV20-1 to TRBJ1-2; 7 positions match TRBD1. The length of the CDR3 is 17 residues. The trim removed 3 bases at V and 1 base at J, leaving 14 bases unmatched. CDR1 DFQATT and CDR2 SNEGSKA come from the germline V gene (reference sequence). The CDR3 loop is CSASPLGQATLNYGYTF. The DNA for the CDR3 is TGCAGTGCTAGTCCCCTTGGACAGGCAACGCTTAACTATGGCTACACCTTC.

This clonotype has a handful of counts. The CDR3 region is CASSPGQSIGYTF. In nucleotides, the CDR3 is TGTGCCAGCAGTCCCGGACAGAGTATAGGCTACACCTTC. V and J are TRBV12-3 or TRBV12-4 and TRBJ1-2, with D perhaps TRBD1 (6 bases). This CDR3 has 13 residues. Deletions cut 5 bases from V and 8 bases from J, with 15 bases between.

This chain connects TRBV12-3 or TRBV12-4 to TRBJ2-3, with 11 positions matching TRBD2. V was clipped by 4 bases and J by 4 bases; unmatched bases: 22. The CDR3 totals 21 residues. CDR3 sequence: CASSSVWWGHTSGRLPDTQYF. CDR3 sequence (DNA): TGTGCCAGCAGTTCCGTGTGGTGGGGGCACACTAGCGGGAGACTCCCAGATACGCAGTATTTT.

The chain joins TRBV6-2 or TRBV6-3 to TRBJ1-1, with a possible D match to TRBD1 (6 bases). CDR3 length: 12 residues. Trimming took 5 bases from V and 4 from J, leaving 8 bases between them. Germline V gives CDR1 MNHEY, CDR2 SVGEGT. In nucleotides, the CDR3 is TGTGCCAGCAGTGGGACAAGCACTGAAGCTTTCTTT. Protein: CASSGTSTEAFF.

The chain is built from TRBV7-9 and TRBJ1-5; a weak D match, TRBD1 (5 bases). Germline CDR1 reads SEHNR; CDR2 reads FQNEAQ (reference sequence). This CDR3 region has 15 residues. V was pared by 6 bases and J by 6 bases, with 18 bases between. The CDR3 is CASRGQQSGFQPQHF. In DNA form, the CDR3 reads TGTGCCAGCAGGGGCCAGCAGTCAGGGTTTCAGCCCCAGCATTTT.

This clonotype was counted between two and nine times. The chain is built from TRBV4-1 and TRBJ2-5, with TRBD2 as a possible D gene (5 bases). The CDR3 is 13 residues long. V dropped 2 bases and J dropped 2 bases, with 6 bases sitting between them. CDR1 and CDR2 from the germline V gene are MGHRA and YSYEKL. CDR3 loop: CASSQWEQETQYF. CDR3 in DNA: TGCGCCAGCAGCCAATGGGAGCAAGAGACCCAGTACTTC.

This clonotype came up a few times. The chain has TRBV12-3 or TRBV12-4 and TRBJ2-7; no definite D call. V gave up 2 bases and J gave up 6 bases, with 17 bases separating them. CDR3 length equals 15 residues. This CDR3 is CASSLTGLNPGEQYF. CDR3 nucleotide sequence: TGTGCCAGCAGTTTAACCGGGCTTAACCCCGGCGAGCAGTACTTC.

This clonotype has more than one count but fewer than ten. The V call is TRBV28, the J call TRBJ2-3; D is uncertain. CDR1 and CDR2 (germline): MDHEN, SYDVKM. This CDR3 region has 11 residues. V shed 4 bases and J shed 8 bases, with 7 bases lying between them. CDR3 DNA: TGTGCCAGCAGTTCTCTCCCTACGCAGTATTTT. This encodes CASSSLPTQYF. The full variable domain, in which reference TRBV28 and TRBJ2-3 provide the parts outside the CDR3, is DVKVTQSSRYLVKRTGEKVFLECVQDMDHENMFWYRQDPGLGLRLIYFSYDVKMKEKGDIPEGYSVSREKKERFSLILESASTNQTSMYLCASSSLPTQYFGPGTRLTVL.

This chain links TRBV7-2 with TRBJ2-5; D possibly uses TRBD1 or TRBD2 (5 bases each). The CDR3 runs 14 residues. Germline loops: CDR1 SGHTA, CDR2 FQGNSA. Between the trimmed V and J ends, which lost 4 bases and 7 bases, there was a span of 16 bases. CDR3 protein: CASSSGTSLGTQYF. DNA of the CDR3: TGTGCCAGCAGCTCAGGGACCTCCCTGGGGACCCAGTACTTC. Combining the CDR3 with reference TRBV7-2 and TRBJ2-5 gives the whole variable domain GAGVSQSPSNKVTEKGKDVELRCDPISGHTALYWYRQSLGQGLEFLIYFQGNSAPDKSGLPSDRFSAERTGGSVSTLTIQRTQQEDSAVYLCASSSGTSLGTQYFGPGTRLLVL.

This chain joins TRBV13 and TRBJ2-5; 10 bases agree with TRBD2. The V gene end was trimmed by 7 bases and the J gene end by 1 base; junction bases not matched to a gene: 6. Germline V gene sequence: CDR1 PRHDT, CDR2 FYEKMQ (reference sequence). The CDR3 extends over 15 amino acids. In DNA, the CDR3 is TGTGCCAGCACCCTAGCGGGAGAGTTCCAAGAGACCCAGTACTTC. Translation: CASTLAGEFQETQYF. The entire variable domain, with the rest obtained from reference TRBV13 and TRBJ2-5, is as follows: AAGVIQSPRHLIKEKRETATLKCYPIPRHDTVYWYQQGPGQDPQFLISFYEKMQSDKGSIPDRFSAQQFSDYHSELNMSSLELGDSALYFCASTLAGEFQETQYFGPGTRLLVL.

This clonotype has more than one count but fewer than ten. J is TRBJ1-1 and V is TRBV20-1; D gene unclear. V shed 5 bases and J shed 2 bases, with 9 bases lying between them. Germline V lookup: CDR1 DFQATT, CDR2 SNEGSKA (reference sequence). This CDR3 is built from 12 residues. This chain's CDR3 is CSASLFNTEAFF. CDR3 in DNA: TGCAGTGCTTCCTTATTTAACACTGAAGCTTTCTTT.

The chain links TRBV29-1 to TRBJ2-5; D possibly corresponds to TRBD1 (5 bases). Germline V CDR1 and CDR2: SQVTM, ANQGSEA. Trimming cost V 7 bases and J 5 bases, with 17 bases left between them. This CDR3 contains 13 residues. In DNA form, the CDR3 reads TGCAGCGCTCTCCAGGGCCAGCGTGAGACCCAGTACTTC. It codes for CSALQGQRETQYF.

The table lists this clonotype with a few counts. This chain links TRBV27 with TRBJ2-1, with D tentatively TRBD1 (6 bases). Looked up from germline, CDR1 is MNHEY and CDR2 is SMNVEV (reference sequence). The CDR3 contains 16 residues. The ends were cut back, 4 bases at V and 4 bases at J, with 17 bases in the middle. The DNA for the CDR3 is TGTGCCAGCAGTTCCCAGGGGACGATTAATTACAATGAGCAGTTCTTC. This translates into CASSSQGTINYNEQFF.

The chain has TRBV4-3 and TRBJ2-3, with 8 bases that match TRBD1. V shed 4 bases and J 4 bases; nucleotides not matched to a gene: 4. Germline V gene sequence: CDR1 LGHNA, CDR2 YSLEER. The CDR3 runs to 14 residues. This chain's CDR3 is CASSPGQGPDTQYF. DNA for the CDR3: TGCGCCAGCAGCCCAGGACAGGGTCCAGATACGCAGTATTTT.